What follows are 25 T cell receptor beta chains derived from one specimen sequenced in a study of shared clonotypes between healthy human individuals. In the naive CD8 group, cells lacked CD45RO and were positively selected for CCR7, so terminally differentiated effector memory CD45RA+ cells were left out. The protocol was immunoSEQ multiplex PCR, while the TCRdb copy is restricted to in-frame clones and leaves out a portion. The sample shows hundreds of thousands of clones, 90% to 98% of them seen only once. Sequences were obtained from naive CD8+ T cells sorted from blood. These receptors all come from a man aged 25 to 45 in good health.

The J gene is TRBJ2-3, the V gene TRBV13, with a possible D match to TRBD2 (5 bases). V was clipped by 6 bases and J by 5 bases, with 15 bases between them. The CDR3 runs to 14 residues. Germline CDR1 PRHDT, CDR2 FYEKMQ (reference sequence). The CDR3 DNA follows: TGTGCCAGCAGGGACCCTCGCCGGGGAGATACGCAGTATTTT. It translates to CASRDPRRGDTQYF.

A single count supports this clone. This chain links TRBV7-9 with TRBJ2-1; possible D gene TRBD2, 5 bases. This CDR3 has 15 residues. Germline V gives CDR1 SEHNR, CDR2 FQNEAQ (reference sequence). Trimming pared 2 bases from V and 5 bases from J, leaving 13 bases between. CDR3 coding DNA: TGTGCCAGCAGCTTAAGCACGACTAATGACAATGAGCAGTTCTTC. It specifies CASSLSTTNDNEQFF.

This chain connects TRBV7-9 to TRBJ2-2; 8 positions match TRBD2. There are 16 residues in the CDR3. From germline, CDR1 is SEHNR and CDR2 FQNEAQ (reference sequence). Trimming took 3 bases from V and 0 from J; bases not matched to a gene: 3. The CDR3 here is CASSFPTSANTGELFF. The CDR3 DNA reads TGTGCCAGCAGCTTTCCGACTAGCGCGAACACCGGGGAGCTGTTTTTT. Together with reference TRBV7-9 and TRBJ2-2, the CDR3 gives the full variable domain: DTGVSQNPRHKITKRGQNVTFRCDPISEHNRLYWYRQTLGQGPEFLTYFQNEAQLEKSRLLSDRFSAERPKGSFSTLEIQRTEQGDSAMYLCASSFPTSANTGELFFGEGSRLTVL.

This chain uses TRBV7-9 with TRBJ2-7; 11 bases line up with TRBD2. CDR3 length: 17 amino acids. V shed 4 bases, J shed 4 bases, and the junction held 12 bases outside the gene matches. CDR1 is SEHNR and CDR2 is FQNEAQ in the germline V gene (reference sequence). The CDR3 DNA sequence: TGTGCCAGCAGCTCCCTACTAGCGGGAGCCCGGCGGTACGAGCAGTACTTC. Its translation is CASSSLLAGARRYEQYF.

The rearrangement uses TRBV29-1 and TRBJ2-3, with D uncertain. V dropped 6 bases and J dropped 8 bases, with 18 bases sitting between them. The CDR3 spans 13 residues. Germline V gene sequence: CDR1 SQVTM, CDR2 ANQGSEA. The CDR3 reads CSVDPAGGVTQYF. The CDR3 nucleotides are TGCAGCGTAGATCCCGCCGGCGGCGTTACGCAGTATTTT.

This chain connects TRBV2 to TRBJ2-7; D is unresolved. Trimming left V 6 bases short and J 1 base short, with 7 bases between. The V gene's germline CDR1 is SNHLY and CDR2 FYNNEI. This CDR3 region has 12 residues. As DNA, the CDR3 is TGTGCCAGCAGGGTGGGGTCCTACGAGCAGTACTTC. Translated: CASRVGSYEQYF.

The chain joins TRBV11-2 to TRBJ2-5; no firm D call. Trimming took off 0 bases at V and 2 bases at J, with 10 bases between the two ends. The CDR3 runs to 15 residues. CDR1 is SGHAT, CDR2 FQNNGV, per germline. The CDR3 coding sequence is TGTGCCAGCAGCTTAGACGTGCTAACTCAAGAGACCCAGTACTTC. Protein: CASSLDVLTQETQYF.

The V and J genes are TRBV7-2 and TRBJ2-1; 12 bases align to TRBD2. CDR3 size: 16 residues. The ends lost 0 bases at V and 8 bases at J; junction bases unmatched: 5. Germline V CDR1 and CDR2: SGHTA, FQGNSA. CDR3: CASSLALAGGGDEQFF. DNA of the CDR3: TGTGCCAGCAGCTTAGCACTAGCGGGAGGCGGGGATGAGCAGTTCTTC.

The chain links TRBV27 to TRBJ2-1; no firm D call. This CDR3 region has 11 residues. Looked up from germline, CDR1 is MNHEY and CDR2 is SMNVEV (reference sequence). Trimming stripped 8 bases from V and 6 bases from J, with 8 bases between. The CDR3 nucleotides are TGTGCCAGCGGGTCCGCCAATGAGCAGTTCTTC. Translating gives CASGSANEQFF.

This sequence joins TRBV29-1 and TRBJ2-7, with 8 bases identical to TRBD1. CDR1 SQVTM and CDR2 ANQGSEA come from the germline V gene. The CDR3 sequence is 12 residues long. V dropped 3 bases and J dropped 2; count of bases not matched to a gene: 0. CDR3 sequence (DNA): TGCAGCGTTGACAGGGGGCCCTACGAGCAGTACTTC. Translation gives CSVDRGPYEQYF.

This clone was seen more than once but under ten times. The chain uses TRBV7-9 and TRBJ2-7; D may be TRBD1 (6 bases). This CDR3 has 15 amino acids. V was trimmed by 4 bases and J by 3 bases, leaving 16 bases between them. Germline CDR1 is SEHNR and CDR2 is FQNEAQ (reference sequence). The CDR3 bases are TGTGCCAGCAGCTCGGGCGCTGGACAGCACTACGAGCAGTACTTC. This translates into CASSSGAGQHYEQYF.

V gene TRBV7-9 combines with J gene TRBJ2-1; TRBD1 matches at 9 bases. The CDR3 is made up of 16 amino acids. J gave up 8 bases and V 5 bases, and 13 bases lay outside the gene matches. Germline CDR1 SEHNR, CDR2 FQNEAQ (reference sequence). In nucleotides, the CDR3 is TGTGCCAGCAGCCCTTCCGGGACAGGGACCCCCTATGAGCAGTTCTTC. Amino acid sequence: CASSPSGTGTPYEQFF. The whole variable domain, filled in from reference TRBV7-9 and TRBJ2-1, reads DTGVSQNPRHKITKRGQNVTFRCDPISEHNRLYWYRQTLGQGPEFLTYFQNEAQLEKSRLLSDRFSAERPKGSFSTLEIQRTEQGDSAMYLCASSPSGTGTPYEQFFGPGTRLTVL.

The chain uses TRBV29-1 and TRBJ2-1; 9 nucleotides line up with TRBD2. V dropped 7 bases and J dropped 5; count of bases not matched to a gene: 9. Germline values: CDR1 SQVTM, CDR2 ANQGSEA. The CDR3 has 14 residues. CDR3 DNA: TGCAGCGATAGAGTAGCGGGAGAGAACAATGAGCAGTTCTTC. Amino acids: CSDRVAGENNEQFF.

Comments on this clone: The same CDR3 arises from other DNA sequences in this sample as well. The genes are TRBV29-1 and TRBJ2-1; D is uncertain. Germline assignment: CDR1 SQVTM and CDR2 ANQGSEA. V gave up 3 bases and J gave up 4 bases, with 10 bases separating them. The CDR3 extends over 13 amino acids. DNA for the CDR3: TGCAGCGTTGAGCTTACCTCATACAATGAGCAGTTCTTC. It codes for CSVELTSYNEQFF.

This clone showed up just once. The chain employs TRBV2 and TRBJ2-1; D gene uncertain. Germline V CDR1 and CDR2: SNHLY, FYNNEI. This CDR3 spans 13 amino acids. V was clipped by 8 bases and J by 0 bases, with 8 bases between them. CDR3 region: CASVGLSYNEQFF. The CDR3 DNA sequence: TGTGCCAGCGTAGGCCTCTCCTACAATGAGCAGTTCTTC.

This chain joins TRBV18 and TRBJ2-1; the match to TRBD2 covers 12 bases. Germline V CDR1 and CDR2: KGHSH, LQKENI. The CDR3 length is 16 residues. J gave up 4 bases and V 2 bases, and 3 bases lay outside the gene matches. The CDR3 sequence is CASSPTSGGHYNEQFF. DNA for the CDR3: TGTGCCAGCTCACCAACTAGCGGGGGGCATTACAATGAGCAGTTCTTC.

CDR3 amino acids: CASSPPDNEQFF. In DNA, the CDR3 is TGTGCCAGCAGCCCTCCAGACAATGAGCAGTTCTTC. This chain connects TRBV7-2 to TRBJ2-1; the D is unclear. Germline lookup yields CDR1 SGHTA and CDR2 FQGNSA. The CDR3 totals 12 residues. The V and J ends lost 5 bases and 5 bases respectively, with 7 bases between them.

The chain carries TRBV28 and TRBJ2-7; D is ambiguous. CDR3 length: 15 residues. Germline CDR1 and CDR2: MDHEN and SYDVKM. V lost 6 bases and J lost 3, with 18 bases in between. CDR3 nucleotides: TGTGCCAGCAGCCCCGGTACAGTGGTTAACTACGAGCAGTACTTC. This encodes CASSPGTVVNYEQYF.

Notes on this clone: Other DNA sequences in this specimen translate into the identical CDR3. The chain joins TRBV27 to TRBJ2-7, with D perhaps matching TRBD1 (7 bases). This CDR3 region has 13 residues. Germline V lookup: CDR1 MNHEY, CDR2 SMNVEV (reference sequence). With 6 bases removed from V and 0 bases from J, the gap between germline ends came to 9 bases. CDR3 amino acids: CASRQGGSYEQYF. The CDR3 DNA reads TGTGCCAGCAGGCAGGGGGGCTCCTACGAGCAGTACTTC.

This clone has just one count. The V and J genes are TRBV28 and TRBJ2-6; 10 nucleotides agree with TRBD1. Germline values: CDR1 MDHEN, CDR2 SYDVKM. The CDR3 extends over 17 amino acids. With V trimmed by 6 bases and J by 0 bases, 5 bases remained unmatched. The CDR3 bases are TGTGCCAGCAGCCGCCGGGACAGGGGCTCTGGGGCCAACGTCCTGACTTTC. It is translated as CASSRRDRGSGANVLTF.

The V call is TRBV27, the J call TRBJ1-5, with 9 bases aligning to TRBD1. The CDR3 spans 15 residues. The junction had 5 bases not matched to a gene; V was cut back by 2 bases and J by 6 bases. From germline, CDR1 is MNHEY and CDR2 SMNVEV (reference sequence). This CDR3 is CASSLRDRASQPQHF. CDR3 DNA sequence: TGTGCCAGCAGTTTACGGGACAGGGCTTCTCAGCCCCAGCATTTT.

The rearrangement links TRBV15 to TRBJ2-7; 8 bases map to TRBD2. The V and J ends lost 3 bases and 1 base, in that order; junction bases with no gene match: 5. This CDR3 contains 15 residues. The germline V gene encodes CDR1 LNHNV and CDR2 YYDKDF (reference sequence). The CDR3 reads CATSRRTSGSYEQYF. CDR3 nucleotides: TGTGCCACCAGCAGGAGAACTAGCGGATCCTACGAGCAGTACTTC.

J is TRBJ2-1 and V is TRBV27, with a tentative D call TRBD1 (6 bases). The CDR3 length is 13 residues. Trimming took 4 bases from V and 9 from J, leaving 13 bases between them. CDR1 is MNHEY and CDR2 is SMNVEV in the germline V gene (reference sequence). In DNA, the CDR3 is TGTGCCAGCAGTTCCAGGGGTAGGGGTGAGCAGTTCTTC. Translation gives CASSSRGRGEQFF.

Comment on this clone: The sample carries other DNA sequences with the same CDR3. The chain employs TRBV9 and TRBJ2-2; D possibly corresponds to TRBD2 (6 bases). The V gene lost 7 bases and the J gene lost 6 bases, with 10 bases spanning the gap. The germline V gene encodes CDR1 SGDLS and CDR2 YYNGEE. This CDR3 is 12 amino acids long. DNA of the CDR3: TGTGCCAGCGGGGGGAGCGCCGGGGAGCTGTTTTTT. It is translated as CASGGSAGELFF.

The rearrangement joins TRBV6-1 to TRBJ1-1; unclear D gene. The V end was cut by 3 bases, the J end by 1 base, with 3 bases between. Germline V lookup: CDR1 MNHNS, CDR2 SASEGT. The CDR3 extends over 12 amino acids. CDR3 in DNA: TGTGCCAGCAGTGACAGGAACACTGAAGCTTTCTTT. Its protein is CASSDRNTEAFF.